This T cell receptor beta chain came from a study of molecular identifiers for immune sequencing clone quantification. In TCRdb, the PCR reads were re-called with MiXCR into one record per CDR3 protein. The sample consists of about half a million distinct CDR3 sequences, about a quarter of them appearing once. This clonotype was detected only a few times. Germline loops: CDR1 SNHLY, CDR2 FYNNEI. The CDR3 has 15 residues. V was clipped by 1 base and J by 7 bases, with 11 bases between them. Sequencing used naive CD8+ T cells from blood, with Jurkat cell RNA spiked in. As to subset: FACS-sorted CD8+CD4-CCR7+CD45RA+ naive T cells. The clonotype was recovered from a human donor in good health. Some libraries in this study had Jurkat cell RNA spiked in. This chain connects TRBV2 to TRBJ1-6, with no clear D. The CDR3 spells CASSEELGSNSPLHF. The CDR3 bases are TGTGCCAGCAGTGAAGAGCTAGGGTCGAATTCACCCCTCCACTTT. Based on the CDR3 plus reference TRBV2 and TRBJ1-6, the full variable domain is EPEVTQTPSHQVTQMGQEVILRCVPISNHLYFYWYRQILGQKVEFLVSFYNNEISEKSEIFDDQFSVERPDGSNFTLKIRSTKLEDSAMYFCASSEELGSNSPLHFGNGTRLTVT.